This TCR beta chain was captured by sequencing in a study of radiation and T cells in renal cell carcinoma. V gave up 4 bases and J gave up 1 base, with 8 bases separating them. The germline V gene has CDR1 LNHNV and CDR2 YYDKDF (reference sequence). The CDR3 contains 13 residues. The time point is: blood 2 weeks post-SBRT. Treatment meaning: 15 Gy SBRT to primary tumor, nephrectomy 4 weeks later. After SBRT, blood was collected at 2 and 4 weeks, plus baseline. Assay: immunoSEQ multiplex PCR; the TCRdb copy retains only in-frame clones and omits some. This sample has approximately 120,000 clones, with around 82% found just once.

This specimen consisted of blood, obtained from a patient whose treatment included radiotherapy and nephrectomy. This chain links TRBV15 with TRBJ2-7, with no clear D. This clonotype originated in a man aged 45-60 years with renal cell carcinoma. CDR3 amino acids: CATSTGRSYEQYF. The CDR3, as DNA: TGTGCCACCAGCACCGGACGGTCCTACGAGCAGTACTTC.